The 7 T cell receptor beta chains presented below share a single source sample, sequenced in a study of blood T cell repertoires in COVID-19. Some clones are missing from TCRdb's copy, which holds only in-frame ones; the method was immunoSEQ multiplex PCR. The repertoire holds 200,000 to 250,000 clones, with about 85% as singletons. The sequencing input was peripheral blood. The receptors originated from a woman older than 75 with active or convalescent COVID-19.

The chain combines TRBV18 with TRBJ1-2, with 9 bases identical to TRBD1. From germline, CDR1 is KGHSH and CDR2 LQKENI. This CDR3 is 15 amino acids long. The V and J ends lost 5 bases and 3 bases, in that order; junction bases with no gene match: 7. In DNA form, the CDR3 reads TGTGCCAGCTCAGCGGGACAGGGAGGGCACTATGGCTACACCTTC. Translation gives CASSAGQGGHYGYTF.

V is TRBV4-2 and J is TRBJ2-2; possible D gene TRBD1, 5 bases. From germline, CDR1 is LGHNA and CDR2 YNFKEQ. The CDR3 is 16 amino acids. The V end lost 0 bases, the J end lost 3 bases, and 11 bases lay between the germline ends. CDR3: CASSQEPSRDTGELFF. For the CDR3, the DNA is TGTGCCAGCAGCCAAGAACCCAGCAGGGACACCGGGGAGCTGTTTTTT.

This clone was seen just once. The chain carries TRBV2 and TRBJ2-7, with a tentative D call TRBD2 (6 bases). There are 14 residues in the CDR3. Germline V lookup: CDR1 SNHLY, CDR2 FYNNEI. V lost 4 bases to trimming and J lost 0 bases, with 10 bases between them. The CDR3 loop reads CASSGGGSSYEQYF. CDR3 in DNA: TGTGCCAGCAGTGGTGGGGGGAGCTCCTACGAGCAGTACTTC. The variable domain in full, with the rest retrieved from reference TRBV2 and TRBJ2-7, is EPEVTQTPSHQVTQMGQEVILRCVPISNHLYFYWYRQILGQKVEFLVSFYNNEISEKSEIFDDQFSVERPDGSNFTLKIRSTKLEDSAMYFCASSGGGSSYEQYFGPGTRLTVT.

The genes are TRBV11-3 and TRBJ1-6; D gene unclear. This CDR3 has 16 amino acids. The germline V gene encodes CDR1 SGHNT and CDR2 YENEEA. V was shortened by 1 base and J by 9 bases, with 16 bases between the two germline ends. CDR3 nucleotide sequence: TGTGCCAGCAGCTTAGCCCCCCCATCCGGCGGTTCACCCCTCCACTTT. Amino acids: CASSLAPPSGGSPLHF.

This clone has only one observation. J is TRBJ2-5 and V is TRBV29-1; D ambiguous. Germline V gene sequence: CDR1 SQVTM, CDR2 ANQGSEA. This CDR3 region has 15 residues. V was shortened by 4 bases and J by 1 base, with 16 bases between the two germline ends. The CDR3 loop reads CSVVYPGGSQETQYF. The CDR3 DNA sequence: TGCAGCGTTGTATACCCCGGCGGATCCCAAGAGACCCAGTACTTC. Variable domain in full (rest from reference TRBV29-1 and TRBJ2-5): SAVISQKPSRDICQRGTSLTIQCQVDSQVTMMFWYRQQPGQSLTLIATANQGSEATYESGFVIDKFPISRPNLTFSTLTVSNMSPEDSSIYLCSVVYPGGSQETQYFGPGTRLLVL.

This clone was recorded only once. The V and J genes are TRBV6-4 and TRBJ1-2, with TRBD1 matching 7 bases. V was clipped by 0 bases and J by 4 bases; unmatched bases: 5. In germline, CDR1 is MRHNA, CDR2 SNTAGT. This CDR3 region has 15 residues. CDR3 bases: TGTGCCAGCAGTGACTCGGGACAGAACTTCTATGGCTACACCTTC. It codes for CASSDSGQNFYGYTF.

This chain uses TRBV2 with TRBJ1-1; D is unresolved. CDR1 and CDR2 (germline): SNHLY, FYNNEI. V gave up 2 bases and J gave up 3 bases, with 10 bases separating them. The CDR3 runs to 14 residues. The CDR3 coding sequence is TGTGCCAGCAGTGAAATTATAGTTGACACTGAAGCTTTCTTT. Translation: CASSEIIVDTEAFF.